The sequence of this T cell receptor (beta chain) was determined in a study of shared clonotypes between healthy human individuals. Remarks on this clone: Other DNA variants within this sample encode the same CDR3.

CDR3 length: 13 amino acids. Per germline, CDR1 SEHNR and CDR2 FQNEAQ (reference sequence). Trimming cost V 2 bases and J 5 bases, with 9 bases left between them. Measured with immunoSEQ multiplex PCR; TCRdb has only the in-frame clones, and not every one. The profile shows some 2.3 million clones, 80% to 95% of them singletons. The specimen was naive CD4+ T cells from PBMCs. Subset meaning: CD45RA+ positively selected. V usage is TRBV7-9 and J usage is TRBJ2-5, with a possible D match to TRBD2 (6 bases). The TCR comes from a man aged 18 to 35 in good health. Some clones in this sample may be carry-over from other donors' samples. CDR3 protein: CASSLPGSETQYF. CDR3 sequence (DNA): TGTGCCAGCAGCTTACCCGGGAGTGAGACCCAGTACTTC.